A single sample is the source of the 7 T cell receptor beta chains below, sequenced in a study of CXCR3-negative and CXCR3-positive naive CD8 T cells. Findings of the study overall: TRB CDR3s of CXCR3-positive naive cells were more hydrophobic than those of CXCR3-negative naive cells.

The authors prepared UMI-labeled TRB cDNA libraries by 5' RACE. TCRdb reprocessed the 5' RACE reads, with one entry per CDR3 protein and no DNA. There are some 150,000 distinct CDR3 sequences in the sample, with about 0.28% held by the top ten. For these TCRs, the target antigens are not known. Sequenced material: naive CXCR3+ CD8+ T cells from blood. Documented subset: CD45RO-CCR7+CD27+CD95- naive CD8+ T cells expressing CXCR3 (TNR3+). These receptors came from a human donor in good health. Some clones in this sample may be carry-over from other donors' samples.

This rearrangement joins TRBV15 to TRBJ2-7; TCRdb proposes TRBD2, but this gene call is untestable without DNA. The germline V gene encodes CDR1 LNHNV and CDR2 YYDKDF (reference sequence). The CDR3 covers 15 residues. CDR3 protein: CATSRESGFSYEQYF.

V and J are TRBV10-3 and TRBJ2-5; TCRdb names TRBD1, which stays unverified in the absence of DNA. The CDR3 runs to 14 residues. Germline V gives CDR1 ENHRY, CDR2 SYGVKD. This CDR3 reads CAISGGQGQETQYF.

The chain is built from TRBV25-1 and TRBJ1-1; the TRBD1 assignment by TCRdb is unverifiable without DNA. The CDR3 has 15 residues. Germline assignment: CDR1 MGHDK and CDR2 SYGVNS. The CDR3: CASSHNRDRGLEAFF.

The chain recombines TRBV20-1 with TRBJ2-1; absent DNA, TCRdb's TRBD2 call cannot be checked. Germline lookup yields CDR1 DFQATT and CDR2 SNEGSKA (reference sequence). This CDR3 has 12 amino acids. Here the CDR3 reads CSATLGVNEQFF.

The chain employs TRBV9 and TRBJ2-7; TCRdb returns TRBD1, unconfirmable since there is no DNA. Germline-derived CDR1 and CDR2 are SGDLS and YYNGEE. This CDR3 is 14 amino acids long. The CDR3 spells CASSPPGQSYEQYF.

The rearrangement uses TRBV6-5 and TRBJ1-1; TCRdb indicates TRBD1, and absent DNA this call remains unverified. The CDR3 spans 15 residues. Germline lookup yields CDR1 MNHEY and CDR2 SVGAGI. The CDR3 loop reads CASSYYRGSNTEAFF.

This sequence joins TRBV11-1 and TRBJ1-1; TCRdb reports TRBD1, a call that lacks DNA to check it against. The CDR3 is made up of 14 amino acids. The germline CDR1 and CDR2 sequences are SGHAT and FQDESV (reference sequence). This chain's CDR3 is CASSGGRSNTEAFF.